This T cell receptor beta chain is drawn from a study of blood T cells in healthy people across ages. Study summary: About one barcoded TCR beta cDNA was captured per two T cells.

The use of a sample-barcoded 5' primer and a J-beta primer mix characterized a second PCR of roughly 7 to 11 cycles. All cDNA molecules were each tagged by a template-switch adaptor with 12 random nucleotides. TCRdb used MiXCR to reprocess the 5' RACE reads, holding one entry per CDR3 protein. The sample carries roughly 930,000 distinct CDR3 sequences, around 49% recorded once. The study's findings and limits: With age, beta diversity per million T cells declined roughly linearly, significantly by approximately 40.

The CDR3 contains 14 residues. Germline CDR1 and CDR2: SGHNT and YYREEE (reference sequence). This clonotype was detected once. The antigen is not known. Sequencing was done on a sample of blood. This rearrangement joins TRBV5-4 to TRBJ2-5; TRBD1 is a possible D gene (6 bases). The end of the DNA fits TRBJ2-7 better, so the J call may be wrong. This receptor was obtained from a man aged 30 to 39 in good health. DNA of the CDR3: TGTGCCAGCAGCACCGCGACAGGAAGCTACGAGCAGTACTTC. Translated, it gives CASSTATGSYEQYF.